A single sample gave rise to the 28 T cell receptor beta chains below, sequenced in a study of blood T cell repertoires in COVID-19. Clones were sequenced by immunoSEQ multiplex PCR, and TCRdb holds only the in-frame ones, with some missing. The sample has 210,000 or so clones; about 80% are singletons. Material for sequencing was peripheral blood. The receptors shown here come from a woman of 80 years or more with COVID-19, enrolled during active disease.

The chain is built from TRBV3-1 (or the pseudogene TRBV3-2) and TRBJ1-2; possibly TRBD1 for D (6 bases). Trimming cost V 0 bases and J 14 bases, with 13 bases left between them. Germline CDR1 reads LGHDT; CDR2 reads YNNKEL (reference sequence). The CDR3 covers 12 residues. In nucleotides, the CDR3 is TGTGCCAGCAGCCAAGAAGAGGGGGGGAGGACCTTC. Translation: CASSQEEGGRTF.

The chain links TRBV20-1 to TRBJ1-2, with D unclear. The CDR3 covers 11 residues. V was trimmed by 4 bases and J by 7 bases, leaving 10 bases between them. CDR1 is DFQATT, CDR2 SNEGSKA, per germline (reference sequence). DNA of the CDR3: TGCAGTGCTATCCGGGGTTCTGGCTACACCTTC. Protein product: CSAIRGSGYTF.

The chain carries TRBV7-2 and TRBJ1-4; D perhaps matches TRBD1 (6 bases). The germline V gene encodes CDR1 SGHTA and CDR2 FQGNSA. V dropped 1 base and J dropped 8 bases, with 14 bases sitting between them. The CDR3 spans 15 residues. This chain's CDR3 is CASSLVRQVGEKLFF. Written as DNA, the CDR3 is TGTGCCAGCAGCTTAGTGAGACAGGTCGGAGAAAAACTGTTTTTT.

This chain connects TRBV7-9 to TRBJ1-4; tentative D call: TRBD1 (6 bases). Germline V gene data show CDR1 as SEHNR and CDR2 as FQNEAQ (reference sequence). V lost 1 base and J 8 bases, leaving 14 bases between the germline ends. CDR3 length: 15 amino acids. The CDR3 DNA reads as TGTGCCAGCAGCTTAGAGGCAGGGGTAGGAGAAAAACTGTTTTTT. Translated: CASSLEAGVGEKLFF.

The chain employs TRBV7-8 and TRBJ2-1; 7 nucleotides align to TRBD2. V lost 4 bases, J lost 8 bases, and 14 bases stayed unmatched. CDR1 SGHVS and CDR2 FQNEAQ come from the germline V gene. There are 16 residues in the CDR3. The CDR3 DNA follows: TGTGCCAGCAGCTCCTATCGGGGGAGGGCCAGATATGAGCAGTTCTTC. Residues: CASSSYRGRARYEQFF.

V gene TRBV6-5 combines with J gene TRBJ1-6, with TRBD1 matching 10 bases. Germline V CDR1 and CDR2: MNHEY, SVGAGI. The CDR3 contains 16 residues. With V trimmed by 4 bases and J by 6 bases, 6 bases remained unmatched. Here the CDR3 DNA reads TGTGCCAGCAGTTTCCGACAGGGGGCGGGTAATTCACCCCTCCACTTT. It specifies CASSFRQGAGNSPLHF.

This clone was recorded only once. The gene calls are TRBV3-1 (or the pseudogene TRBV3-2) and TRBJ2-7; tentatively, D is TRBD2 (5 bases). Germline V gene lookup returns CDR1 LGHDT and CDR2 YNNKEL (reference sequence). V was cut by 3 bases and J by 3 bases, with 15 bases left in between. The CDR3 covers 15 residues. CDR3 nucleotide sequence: TGTGCCAGCAGCCATAGACCCGGGGAAAGCTACGAGCAGTACTTC. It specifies CASSHRPGESYEQYF.

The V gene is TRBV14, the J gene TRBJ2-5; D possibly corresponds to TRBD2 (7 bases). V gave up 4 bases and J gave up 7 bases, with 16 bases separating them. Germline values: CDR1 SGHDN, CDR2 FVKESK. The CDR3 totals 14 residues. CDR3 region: CASSPRGQKRTQYF. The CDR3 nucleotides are TGTGCCAGCAGCCCGCGGGGGCAGAAGAGGACCCAGTACTTC.

CDR3 sequence reads: CASSHAGGYTF. The CDR3 bases are TGTGCCAGCAGCCACGCAGGCGGCTACACCTTC. The chain joins TRBV11-2 to TRBJ1-2, with D unresolved. V was clipped by 5 bases and J by 8 bases, with 9 bases between them. The length of the CDR3 is 11 residues. Germline V gene data show CDR1 as SGHAT and CDR2 as FQNNGV.

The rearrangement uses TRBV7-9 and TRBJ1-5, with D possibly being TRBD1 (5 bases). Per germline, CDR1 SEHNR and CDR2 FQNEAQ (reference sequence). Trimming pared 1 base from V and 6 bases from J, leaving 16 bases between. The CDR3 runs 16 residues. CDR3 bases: TGTGCCAGCAGCTTAGGGGGCCAGGGTTGGGGTCAGCCCCAGCATTTT. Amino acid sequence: CASSLGGQGWGQPQHF.

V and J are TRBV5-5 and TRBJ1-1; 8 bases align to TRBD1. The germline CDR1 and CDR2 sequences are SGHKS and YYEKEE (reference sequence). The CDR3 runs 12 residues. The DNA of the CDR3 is TGTGCTAGCCACAGGGGGGACACTGAAGCTTTCTTT. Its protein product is CASHRGDTEAFF.

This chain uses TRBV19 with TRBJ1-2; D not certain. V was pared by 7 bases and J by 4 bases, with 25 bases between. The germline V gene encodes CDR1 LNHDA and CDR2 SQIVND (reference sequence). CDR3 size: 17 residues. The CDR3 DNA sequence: TGTGCCAGTACCCCCACTTTTGACCTGCGGAGGAGCTATGGCTACACCTTC. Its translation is CASTPTFDLRRSYGYTF.

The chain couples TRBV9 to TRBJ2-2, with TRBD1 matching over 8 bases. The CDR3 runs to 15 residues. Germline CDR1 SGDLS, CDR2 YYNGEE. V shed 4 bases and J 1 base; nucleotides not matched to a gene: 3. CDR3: CASSFGQGNTGELFF. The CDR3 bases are TGTGCCAGCAGCTTCGGACAGGGGAACACCGGGGAGCTGTTTTTT. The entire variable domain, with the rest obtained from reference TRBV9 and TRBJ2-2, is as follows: DSGVTQTPKHLITATGQRVTLRCSPRSGDLSVYWYQQSLDQGLQFLIQYYNGEERAKGNILERFSAQQFPDLHSELNLSSLELGDSALYFCASSFGQGNTGELFFGEGSRLTVL.

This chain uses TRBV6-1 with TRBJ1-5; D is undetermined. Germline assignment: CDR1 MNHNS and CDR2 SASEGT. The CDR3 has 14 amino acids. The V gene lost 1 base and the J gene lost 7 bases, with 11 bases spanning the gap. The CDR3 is CASSEVGSGQPQHF. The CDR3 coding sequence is TGTGCCAGCAGTGAAGTGGGGTCGGGGCAGCCCCAGCATTTT.

The DNA for the CDR3 is TGTGCCAGCAGCGGACAGGGGGGGGGTCGGAATGAGCAGTTCTTC. It codes for CASSGQGGGRNEQFF. V gene TRBV28 combines with J gene TRBJ2-1; 10 nucleotides line up with TRBD1. The CDR3 has 15 amino acids. Trimming at V came to 6 bases and at J to 7 bases, leaving 9 bases not matched to a gene. The germline gives CDR1 MDHEN, CDR2 SYDVKM.

The CDR3 region is CASSSNSLPTNEKLFF. The CDR3 nucleotides read TGTGCCAGCAGTTCTAACTCCCTACCAACTAATGAAAAACTGTTTTTT. The V call is TRBV6-6, the J call TRBJ1-4; D is unclear. Trimming stripped 4 bases from V and 0 bases from J, with 12 bases between. CDR1 is MNHNY and CDR2 is SVGAGI in the germline V gene (reference sequence). The length of the CDR3 is 16 residues.

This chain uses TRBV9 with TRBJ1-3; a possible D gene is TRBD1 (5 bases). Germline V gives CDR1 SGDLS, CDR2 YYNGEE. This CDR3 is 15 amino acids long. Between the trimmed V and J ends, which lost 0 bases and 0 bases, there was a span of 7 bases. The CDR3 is CASSVGTLSGNTIYF. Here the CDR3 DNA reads TGTGCCAGCAGCGTAGGGACACTCTCTGGAAACACCATATATTTT.

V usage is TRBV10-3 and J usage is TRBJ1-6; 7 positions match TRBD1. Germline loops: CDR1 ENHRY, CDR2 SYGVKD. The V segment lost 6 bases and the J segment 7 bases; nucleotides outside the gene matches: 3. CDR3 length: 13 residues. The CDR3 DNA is TGTGCCATCAGGGGGACAGACAATTCACCCCTCCACTTT. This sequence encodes CAIRGTDNSPLHF.

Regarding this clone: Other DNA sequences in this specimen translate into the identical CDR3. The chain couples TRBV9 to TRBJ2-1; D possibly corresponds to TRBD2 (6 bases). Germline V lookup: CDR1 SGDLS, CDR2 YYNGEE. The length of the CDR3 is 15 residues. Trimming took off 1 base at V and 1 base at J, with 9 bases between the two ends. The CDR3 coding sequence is TGTGCCAGCAGCGTAACAGGACTATCCTACAATGAGCAGTTCTTC. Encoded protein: CASSVTGLSYNEQFF.

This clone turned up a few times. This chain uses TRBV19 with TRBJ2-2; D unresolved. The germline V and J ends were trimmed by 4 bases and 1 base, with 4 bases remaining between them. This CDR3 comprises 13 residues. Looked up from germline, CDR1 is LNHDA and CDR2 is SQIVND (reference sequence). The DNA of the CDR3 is TGTGCCAGTAGTACCCAGAACACCGGGGAGCTGTTTTTT. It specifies CASSTQNTGELFF.

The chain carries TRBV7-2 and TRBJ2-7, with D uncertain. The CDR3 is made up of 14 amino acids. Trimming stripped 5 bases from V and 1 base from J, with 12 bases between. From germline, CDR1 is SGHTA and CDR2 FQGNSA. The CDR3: CASSPRPGSYEQYF. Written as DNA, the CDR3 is TGTGCCAGCAGCCCCCGGCCGGGTTCCTACGAGCAGTACTTC. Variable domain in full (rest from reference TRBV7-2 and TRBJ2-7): GAGVSQSPSNKVTEKGKDVELRCDPISGHTALYWYRQSLGQGLEFLIYFQGNSAPDKSGLPSDRFSAERTGGSVSTLTIQRTQQEDSAVYLCASSPRPGSYEQYFGPGTRLTVT.

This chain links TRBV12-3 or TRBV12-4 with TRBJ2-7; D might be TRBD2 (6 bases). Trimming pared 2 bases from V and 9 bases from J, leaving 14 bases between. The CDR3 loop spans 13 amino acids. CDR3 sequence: CASSLPPSERQYF. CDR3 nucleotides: TGTGCCAGCAGTTTACCCCCTAGCGAGAGGCAGTACTTC.

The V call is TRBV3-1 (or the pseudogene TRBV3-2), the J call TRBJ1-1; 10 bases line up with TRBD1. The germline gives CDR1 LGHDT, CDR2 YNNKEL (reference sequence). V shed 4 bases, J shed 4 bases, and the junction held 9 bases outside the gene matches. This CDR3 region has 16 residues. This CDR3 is CASSPRDRGPTTEAFF. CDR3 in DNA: TGTGCCAGCAGCCCCCGGGACAGGGGTCCTACCACTGAAGCTTTCTTT.

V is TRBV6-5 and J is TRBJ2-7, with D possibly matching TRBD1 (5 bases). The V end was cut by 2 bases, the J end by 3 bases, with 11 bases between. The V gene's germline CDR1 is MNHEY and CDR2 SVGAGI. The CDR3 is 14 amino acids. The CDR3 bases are TGTGCCAGCAGTTACCTGACAGCTATCTACGAGCAGTACTTC. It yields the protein CASSYLTAIYEQYF.

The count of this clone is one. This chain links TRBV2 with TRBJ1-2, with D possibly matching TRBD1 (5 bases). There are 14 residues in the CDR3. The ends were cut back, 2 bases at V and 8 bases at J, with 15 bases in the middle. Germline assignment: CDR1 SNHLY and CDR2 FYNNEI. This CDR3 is CASSEWGGESGYTF. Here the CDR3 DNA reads TGTGCCAGCAGTGAATGGGGAGGGGAATCCGGCTACACCTTC.

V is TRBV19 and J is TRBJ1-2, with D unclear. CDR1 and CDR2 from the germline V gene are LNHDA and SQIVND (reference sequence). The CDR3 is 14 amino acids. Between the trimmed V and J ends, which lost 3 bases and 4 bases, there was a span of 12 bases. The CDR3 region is CASSILVGGYGYTF. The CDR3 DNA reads TGTGCCAGTAGTATCTTGGTGGGAGGCTATGGCTACACCTTC.

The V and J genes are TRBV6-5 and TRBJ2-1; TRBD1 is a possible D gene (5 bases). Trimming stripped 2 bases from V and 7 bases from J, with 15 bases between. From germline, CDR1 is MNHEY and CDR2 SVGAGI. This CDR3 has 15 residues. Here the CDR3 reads CASSYRQGMGNEQFF. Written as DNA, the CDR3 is TGTGCCAGCAGTTACAGGCAGGGAATGGGTAATGAGCAGTTCTTC.

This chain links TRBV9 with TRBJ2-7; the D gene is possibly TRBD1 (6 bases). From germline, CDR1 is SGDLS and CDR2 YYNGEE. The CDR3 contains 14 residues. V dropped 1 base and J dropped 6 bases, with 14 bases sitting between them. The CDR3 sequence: CASSVYGEGGEQYF. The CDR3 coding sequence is TGTGCCAGCAGCGTATACGGGGAAGGGGGCGAGCAGTACTTC.